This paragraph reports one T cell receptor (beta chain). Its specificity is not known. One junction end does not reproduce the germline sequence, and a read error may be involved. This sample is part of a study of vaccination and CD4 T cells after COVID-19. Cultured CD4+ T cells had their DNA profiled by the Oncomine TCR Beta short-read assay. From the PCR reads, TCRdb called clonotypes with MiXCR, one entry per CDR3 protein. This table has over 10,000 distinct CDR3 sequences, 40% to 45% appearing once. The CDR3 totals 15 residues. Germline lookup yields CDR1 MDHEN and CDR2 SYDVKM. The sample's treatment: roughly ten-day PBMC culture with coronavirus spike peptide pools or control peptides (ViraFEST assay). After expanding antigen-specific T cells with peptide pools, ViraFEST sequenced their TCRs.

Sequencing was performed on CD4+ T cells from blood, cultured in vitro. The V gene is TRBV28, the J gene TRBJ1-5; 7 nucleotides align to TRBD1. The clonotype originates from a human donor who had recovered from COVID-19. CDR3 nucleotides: TGTGCCAGCAGTTTAGGGTCGGCAGGGGGTCAGGCCCAGCATTTT. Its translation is CASSLGSAGGQAQHF.